This TCR beta chain was recorded in a study of blood T cell repertoires in COVID-19. The wider study: There were acute and convalescent COVID-19 samples, and they came from the United States, Italy and Spain. The cDNA or gDNA used as material had been derived from T cells, B-cell-depleted T cells, or PBMCs.

Sequencing used immunoSEQ multiplex PCR; TCRdb keeps in-frame clones, though not all of them. The sample holds roughly 49,000 clones, roughly 85% seen once. This clone was seen more than once but under ten times. The sequenced material came from peripheral blood. This TCR was sampled from a human donor in a cohort sampled during active COVID-19.

CDR3 in DNA: TGTGCCAGTAGCGGAGCCTCTACCCCCTCCTATGGCTACACCTTC. Protein: CASSGASTPSYGYTF. The rearrangement uses TRBV19 and TRBJ1-2; no clear D gene. Germline lookup yields CDR1 LNHDA and CDR2 SQIVND (reference sequence). This CDR3 contains 15 residues. V shed 6 bases and J shed 4 bases, with 18 bases lying between them.